This TCR beta chain was retrieved from a study of shared clonotypes between healthy human individuals. CD45RA+ naive and CD45RA-negative memory subsets were separated from CD4+ cells. Some 30,000 T cell genomes, or roughly 200 ng DNA, went into the sorted-subset replicate PCRs. Sequencing used immunoSEQ multiplex PCR; TCRdb keeps in-frame clones, though not all of them. The data hold fewer than 1.4 million clones, with around 82% observed a single time. About this clone itself: What it binds is unknown.

Broader study findings: With few donors, the genetic and exposure-history diversity represented was limited. Among donors, sharing of clonotypes was expected to be affected by sequencing depth.

The CDR3 has 14 residues. V was shortened by 5 bases and J by 0 bases, with 8 bases between the two germline ends. CDR1 MDHEN and CDR2 SYDVKM come from the germline V gene. The rearrangement links TRBV28 to TRBJ1-3; D call uncertain. This sequence originates from a man aged 18 to 35 in good health. Some clones in this sample may be carry-over from other donors' samples. Sequencing was done on a sample of memory CD4+ T cells from PBMCs. Subset here: CD45RA-negative fraction. The CDR3 sequence: CASSTATSGNTIYF. CDR3 DNA sequence: TGTGCCAGCAGTACGGCCACCTCTGGAAACACCATATATTTT. Full variable domain (remainder filled in from reference TRBV28 and TRBJ1-3): DVKVTQSSRYLVKRTGEKVFLECVQDMDHENMFWYRQDPGLGLRLIYFSYDVKMKEKGDIPEGYSVSREKKERFSLILESASTNQTSMYLCASSTATSGNTIYFGEGSWLTVV.